This entry concerns a single T cell receptor beta chain. The data originate from a study of blood T cell repertoires in COVID-19. On the study more broadly: Italy, Spain and the United States were the sources of the convalescent and acute COVID-19 samples. Sources were T cells, B-cell-depleted T cells, or PBMCs; the material itself was cDNA or gDNA.

Source study methods: For nucleated cells, counts were estimated from reference gene primer amplification. Profiling relied on immunoSEQ multiplex PCR, and the TCRdb table lists in-frame clones only, not all of them. V and J calls and clone size are as listed in that table; D and trimming were resolved from the DNA. The sample has around 250,000 clones, approximately 85% seen once. Participant ages covered roughly 18 to 89 years across around 22 US areas. This sequence was found in a woman in her forties or fifties with acute COVID-19. Sequenced sample: PBMCs or T cells enriched from blood (not recorded which).

Written as DNA, the CDR3 is TGCAGCGTTGAAGATAAGAGGGTTCTCCAAGAGACCCAGTACTTC. Encoded protein: CSVEDKRVLQETQYF. The chain couples TRBV29-1 to TRBJ2-5; tentatively, D is TRBD2 (5 bases). The CDR3 has 15 residues. V was pared by 0 bases and J by 1 base, with 12 bases between. From germline, CDR1 is SQVTM and CDR2 ANQGSEA.